This is a list of T cell receptor beta chains from one sample in a study of blood T cell repertoires in COVID-19. The method was immunoSEQ multiplex PCR; TCRdb's version includes in-frame clones alone and lacks a portion of them. The sample lists 150,000 to 200,000 clones; more than 75% were seen once. Sequencing was performed on peripheral blood. The receptors stem from a man younger than 35 with active or convalescent COVID-19. Both conserved end residues are part of each CDR3. The order of the fields is D gene, V gene, clone size, J gene, CDR3 DNA, CDR3 protein. The D gene is left open where the match is weak. Some rows have no size entry. The others give once, few or many, or a class for an expanded clone.

TRBD2	TRBV5-4	.	TRBJ2-3	TGTGCCAGCAGCTTAGCGGGAGGGGGAGATACGCAGTATTTT	CASSLAGGGDTQYF
.	TRBV2	.	TRBJ1-1	TGTGCCAGCACCGTGAAGGAGGACTCCGCCGCTGAAGCTTTCTTT	CASTVKEDSAAEAFF
.	TRBV5-1	.	TRBJ2-2	TGCGCCAGTAGCAGGGGAAACCAAAACACCGGGGAGCTGTTTTTT	CASSRGNQNTGELFF
.	TRBV15	.	TRBJ1-5	TGTGCCACCAGGCGTTCGATGTCGGAGAAATATAGCAATCAGCCCCAGCATTTT	CATRRSMSEKYSNQPQHF
.	TRBV2	.	TRBJ1-3	TGTGCCAGCAGCCCCAGAGGGGGAAACACCATATATTTT	CASSPRGGNTIYF
TRBD2	TRBV19	.	TRBJ2-3	TGTGCCAGTAGTGTTATGACTAGCGGGAAGGCAGATACGCAGTATTTT	CASSVMTSGKADTQYF
TRBD2	TRBV28	.	TRBJ2-1	TGTGCCAGCAGTTCGCCCCCGGGACTAGCGGGGTTCTCCTACAATGAGCAGTTCTTC	CASSSPPGLAGFSYNEQFF
.	TRBV27	.	TRBJ1-1	TGTGCCAGCAGTACCTATACTGGGAACACTGAAGCTTTCTTT	CASSTYTGNTEAFF
TRBD2	TRBV3-1/TRBV3-2	.	TRBJ2-1	TGTGCCAGCAGCCAAGGAGCCCTAGCGGGAGGGTACAATGAGCAGTTCTTC	CASSQGALAGGYNEQFF
TRBD1	TRBV18	.	TRBJ2-2	TGTGCCAGCTCACGTGCGGACAGGGGAAACACCGGGGAGCTGTTTTTT	CASSRADRGNTGELFF
TRBD1	TRBV5-4	.	TRBJ1-2	TGTGCCAGCAGCCAACGTCTCGGACAGGGCCATGGCTACACCTTC	CASSQRLGQGHGYTF
.	TRBV24-1	few	TRBJ1-1	TGTGCCACCAGTGATTCAGGGACTTTTAACACTGAAGCTTTCTTT	CATSDSGTFNTEAFF
.	TRBV12-2	.	TRBJ2-3	TGTGCAAGTCGCTTAGCACCATCTAGCGGTTGTCCAGATACGCAGTATTTT	CASRLAPSSGCPDTQYF
TRBD1	TRBV19	.	TRBJ2-1	TGTGCCAGTAGTATCCCGGGACAGGTGAGGGATGAGCAGTTCTTC	CASSIPGQVRDEQFF
TRBD2	TRBV27	.	TRBJ2-5	TGTGCCAGCAGTTGGTCAGGGAGGGGGACCCAGTACTTC	CASSWSGRGTQYF
TRBD1	TRBV30	.	TRBJ2-1	TGTGCCTGGAGTCTAGGACAGGGGGCGAATGAGCAGTTCTTC	CAWSLGQGANEQFF
.	TRBV12-3/TRBV12-4	.	TRBJ1-2	TGTGCCAGCAGTTTAGGACAGAACTATGGCTACACCTTC	CASSLGQNYGYTF
.	TRBV18	.	TRBJ1-1	TGTGCCAGCTCACCTGCTCCAAAGGGCAGGGGCGAAGCTTTCTTT	CASSPAPKGRGEAFF
TRBD1	TRBV6-5	.	TRBJ2-3	TGTGCCAGCAGCCGGGACAGGGAGACAGATACGCAGTATTTT	CASSRDRETDTQYF
TRBD1	TRBV28	.	TRBJ1-2	TGTGCCAGCAGTACGCTAGGAGGGGGCGCGAGCTATGGCTACACCTTC	CASSTLGGGASYGYTF
TRBD1	TRBV7-2	few	TRBJ2-3	TGTGCCAGCAGCTGGCGGACAGGGGGCACAGATACGCAGTATTTT	CASSWRTGGTDTQYF
TRBD2	TRBV11-2	.	TRBJ2-1	TGTGCCAGCAGCTTAGGGACTAGCGGGACAAATGAGCAGTTCTTC	CASSLGTSGTNEQFF
TRBD1	TRBV7-2	.	TRBJ1-5	TGTGCCAGCAGCTTAACCGGGACAGGGCATCAGCCCCAGCATTTT	CASSLTGTGHQPQHF
TRBD1	TRBV11-2	.	TRBJ1-6	TGTGCCAGCAGCATAGGGGGCAGACAGGGGTTCGCCTATAATTCACCCCTCCACTTT	CASSIGGRQGFAYNSPLHF
.	TRBV5-1	.	TRBJ1-4	TGCGCCAGGATCGTGCGGCCTGTACCTTTT	CARIVRPVPF
TRBD2	TRBV27	.	TRBJ2-7	TGTGCCAGCAGGGGGACTAGATACTACGAGCAGTACTTC	CASRGTRYYEQYF
TRBD1	TRBV5-1	.	TRBJ1-1	TGCGCCAGCAGCTTCCAAACCGGGACAGGGAGGACTGAAGCTTTCTTT	CASSFQTGTGRTEAFF
.	TRBV27	.	TRBJ1-5	TGTGCCAGCAAGCGGGCCCCAGATAGCAATCAGCCCCAGCATTTT	CASKRAPDSNQPQHF
.	TRBV5-6	.	TRBJ2-3	TGTGCCAGCAGCTTGGGCCGTGGCGGGACGAGGGGAGATACGCAGTATTTT	CASSLGRGGTRGDTQYF
.	TRBV18	.	TRBJ2-2	TGTGCCAGCTCACCACTCTCGGGCGGGGAGCTGTTTTTT	CASSPLSGGELFF
.	TRBV11-3	.	TRBJ2-4	TGTGCCAGCCGTAGCAGCGCATGGGAAAACATTCAGTACTTC	CASRSSAWENIQYF
.	TRBV5-1	.	TRBJ2-7	TGCGCCAGCAGCTCAGGGGCCGCCCTATCCTCCTACGAGCAGTACTTC	CASSSGAALSSYEQYF
.	TRBV9	.	TRBJ1-3	TGTGCCAGCAGCCCACAAACAGGCTATCCTGGAAACACCATATATTTT	CASSPQTGYPGNTIYF
TRBD1	TRBV4-1	.	TRBJ2-3	TGCGCCAGCAGCCAATCAGGGGGCGCGGGGGATACGCAGTATTTT	CASSQSGGAGDTQYF
.	TRBV7-2	.	TRBJ1-5	TGTGCCAGCAGCTCTGGAGGGGGCAATCAGCCCCAGCATTTT	CASSSGGGNQPQHF
.	TRBV3-1/TRBV3-2	.	TRBJ1-6	TGTGCCAGCAGCCAAGAAGGAGACAGGCCGGGTTTTAATTCACCCCTCCACTTT	CASSQEGDRPGFNSPLHF
.	TRBV2	.	TRBJ1-3	TGTGCCATAAGCAGGGATCACTCAAACACCATATATTTT	CAISRDHSNTIYF
TRBD1	TRBV28	few	TRBJ1-4	TGTGCCAGCAGTTTGACGACAGGGTTTCAGTCTAATGAAAAACTGTTTTTT	CASSLTTGFQSNEKLFF
.	TRBV7-2	.	TRBJ1-5	TGTGCCAGCAGTTCTATCGGTTTGGGGCCTAACGATCAGCCCCAGCATTTT	CASSSIGLGPNDQPQHF
TRBD2	TRBV24-1	.	TRBJ2-1	TGTGCCACCAGTGATCCCTTAGCGGGAACTATACTTGAGCAGTTCTTC	CATSDPLAGTILEQFF
.	TRBV10-3	.	TRBJ1-4	TGTGCCATCGTCGGGGGTATTAATGAAAAACTGTTTTTT	CAIVGGINEKLFF
TRBD1	TRBV13	.	TRBJ2-7	TGTGCCAGCAGCCCCCGCCCAGGGGGCGAGCAGTACTTC	CASSPRPGGEQYF
TRBD2	TRBV6-5	.	TRBJ2-3	TGTGCCAGCAGTTCGGCGGGGGGTCACACAGATACGCAGTATTTT	CASSSAGGHTDTQYF
.	TRBV28	.	TRBJ1-1	TGTGCCAGCAGTTTATATGGGGAGAGGAGGACTGAAGCTTTCTTT	CASSLYGERRTEAFF
TRBD1	TRBV3-1/TRBV3-2	.	TRBJ2-2	TGTGCCAGCAGCCATCGACAGGGGGTATTCACCGGGGAGCTGTTTTTT	CASSHRQGVFTGELFF
TRBD1	TRBV27	.	TRBJ1-1	TGTGCCAGCAGTTTATTTGGACAGGGACAGGGATCCCCTGAAGCTTTCTTT	CASSLFGQGQGSPEAFF
TRBD1	TRBV2	.	TRBJ1-5	TGTGCCAGCAGTGAAGCCCGGACAGGGGGGCTAAATCAGCCCCAGCATTTT	CASSEARTGGLNQPQHF
.	TRBV9	.	TRBJ2-7	TGTGCCAGCAGCGTACAGAGCGGGCCACCTTACGAGCAGTACTTC	CASSVQSGPPYEQYF
TRBD1	TRBV28	.	TRBJ2-3	TGTGCCAGCAGTTCCGACAGGGCTGCAGATACGCAGTATTTT	CASSSDRAADTQYF
.	TRBV19	.	TRBJ1-6	TGTGCCAGTAGTATATGGGCCTCGGGGGGTGTTTCACCCCTCCACTTT	CASSIWASGGVSPLHF
.	TRBV2	.	TRBJ1-6	TGTGCCAGCAGGAACAGGGAAGGTTCACCCCTCCACTTT	CASRNREGSPLHF
.	TRBV28	.	TRBJ1-4	TGTGCCAGCAGTTTACGTTCCGGGTCGCGGGAAAAACTGTTTTTT	CASSLRSGSREKLFF
.	TRBV24-1	.	TRBJ1-2	TGTGCCACCAGTGATCGCCGGGGATCTAACTATGGCTACACCTTC	CATSDRRGSNYGYTF
TRBD1	TRBV27	once	TRBJ2-5	TGTGCCAGCAGTTTAGCCTGGGACAGGGGGGAGACCCAGTACTTC	CASSLAWDRGETQYF
TRBD1	TRBV18	.	TRBJ2-1	TGTGCCAGCTCACCTGTTCGACGAACCAACCGGGACAGAGGCAGCAGGGATGAGCAGTTCTTC	CASSPVRRTNRDRGSRDEQFF
TRBD2	TRBV6-5	.	TRBJ2-5	TGTGCCAGCAGCCCGGGGGGTGCGGAAGAGACCCAGTACTTC	CASSPGGAEETQYF